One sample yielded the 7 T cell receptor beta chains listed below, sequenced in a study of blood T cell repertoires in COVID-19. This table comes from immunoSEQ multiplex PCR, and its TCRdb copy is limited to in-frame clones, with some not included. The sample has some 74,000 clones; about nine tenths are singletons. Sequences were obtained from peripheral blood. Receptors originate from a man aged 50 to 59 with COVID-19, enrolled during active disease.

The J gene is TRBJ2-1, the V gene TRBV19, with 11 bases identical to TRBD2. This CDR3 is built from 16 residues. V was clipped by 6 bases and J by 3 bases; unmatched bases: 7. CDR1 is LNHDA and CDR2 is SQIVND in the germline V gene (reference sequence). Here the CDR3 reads CASSPSTSGNYNEQFF. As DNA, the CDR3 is TGTGCCAGTAGCCCCTCGACTAGCGGGAACTACAATGAGCAGTTCTTC.

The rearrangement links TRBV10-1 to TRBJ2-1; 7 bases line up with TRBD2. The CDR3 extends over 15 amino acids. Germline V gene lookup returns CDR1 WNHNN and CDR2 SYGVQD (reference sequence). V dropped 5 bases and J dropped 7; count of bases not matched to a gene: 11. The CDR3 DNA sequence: TGCGCCAGCAGTCCCGCTCTGGGGGGAGGGAATGAGCAGTTCTTC. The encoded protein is CASSPALGGGNEQFF.

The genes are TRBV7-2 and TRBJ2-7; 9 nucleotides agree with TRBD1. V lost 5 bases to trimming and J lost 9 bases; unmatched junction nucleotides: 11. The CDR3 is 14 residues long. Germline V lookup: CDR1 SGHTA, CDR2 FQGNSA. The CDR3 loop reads CASSPGTGFGWQYF. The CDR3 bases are TGTGCCAGCAGCCCCGGGACAGGGTTTGGTTGGCAGTACTTC.

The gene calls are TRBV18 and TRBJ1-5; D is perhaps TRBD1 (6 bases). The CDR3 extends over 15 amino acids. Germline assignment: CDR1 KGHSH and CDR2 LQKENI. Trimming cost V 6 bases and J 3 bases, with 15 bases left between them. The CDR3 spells CASSQDGQNNQPQHF. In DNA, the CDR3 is TGTGCCAGCTCCCAAGATGGACAGAACAATCAGCCCCAGCATTTT. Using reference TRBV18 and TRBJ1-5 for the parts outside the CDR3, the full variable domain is NAGVMQNPRHLVRRRGQEARLRCSPMKGHSHVYWYRQLPEEGLKFMVYLQKENIIDESGMPKERFSAEFPKEGPSILRIQQVVRGDSAAYFCASSQDGQNNQPQHFGDGTRLSIL.

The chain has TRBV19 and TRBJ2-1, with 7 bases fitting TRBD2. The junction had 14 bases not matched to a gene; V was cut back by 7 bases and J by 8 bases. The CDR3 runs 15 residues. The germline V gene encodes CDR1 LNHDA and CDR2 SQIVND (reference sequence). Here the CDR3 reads CASTPAGGSRDEQFF. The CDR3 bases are TGTGCCAGTACCCCCGCTGGCGGGAGTCGGGATGAGCAGTTCTTC. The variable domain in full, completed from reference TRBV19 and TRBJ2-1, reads DGGITQSPKYLFRKEGQNVTLSCEQNLNHDAMYWYRQDPGQGLRLIYYSQIVNDFQKGDIAEGYSVSREKKESFPLTVTSAQKNPTAFYLCASTPAGGSRDEQFFGPGTRLTVL.

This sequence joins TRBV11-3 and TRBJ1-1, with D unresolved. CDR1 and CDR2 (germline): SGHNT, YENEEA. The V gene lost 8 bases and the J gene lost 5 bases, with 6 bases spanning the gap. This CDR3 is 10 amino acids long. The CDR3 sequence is CASDITEAFF. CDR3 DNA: TGTGCCAGCGACATAACTGAAGCTTTCTTT.

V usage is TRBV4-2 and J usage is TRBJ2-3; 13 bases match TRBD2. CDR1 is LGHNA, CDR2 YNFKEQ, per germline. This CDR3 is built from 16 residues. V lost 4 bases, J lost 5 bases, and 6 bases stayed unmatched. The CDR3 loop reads CASSPGLAGDVDTQYF. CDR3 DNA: TGTGCCAGCAGCCCTGGACTAGCGGGAGATGTAGATACGCAGTATTTT.